A selection of T cell receptor beta chains follows, all from one sample in a study of identical twins. Each CDR3 protein is one row after TCRdb ran MiXCR on the 5' RACE reads. This table has approximately 700,000 distinct CDR3 sequences, less than 7% appearing once. Sequenced sample: naive T cells sorted from blood. The receptor source for this set is a young man in good health. The CDR3 runs from the conserved cysteine through the conserved F or W. The D gene is left open where the match is weak. Some rows have no size entry. The others give once, few or many, or a class for an expanded clone.

V,length,size,J,D,CDR3,DNA
TRBV11-3,14,many,TRBJ1-2,TRBD1,CASSLEDRPSGYTF,TGTGCCAGCAGCTTAGAGGACAGGCCGAGTGGCTACACCTTC
TRBV6-1,13,many,TRBJ2-3,.,CASRDRFTDTQYF,TGTGCCAGCAGGGACAGATTCACAGATACGCAGTATTTT
TRBV6-4,14,few,TRBJ2-1,.,CASSAGGLYDEQFF,TGTGCCAGCAGTGCGGGGGGCCTTTACGATGAGCAGTTCTTC
TRBV12-3/TRBV12-4,17,many,TRBJ1-4,.,CASSLGEGQTIGEKLFF,TGTGCCAGCAGTTTAGGGGAAGGACAGACCATCGGTGAAAAACTGTTTTTT
TRBV18,17,many,TRBJ1-5,.,CASSPRSRDVSNQPQHF,TGTGCCAGCTCACCAAGATCTAGAGACGTAAGCAATCAGCCCCAGCATTTT
TRBV6-1,16,few,TRBJ2-2,.,CASSLRLPPNTGELFF,TGTGCCAGCAGCCTTAGATTGCCGCCGAACACCGGGGAGCTGTTTTTT
TRBV19,16,.,TRBJ2-1,TRBD2,CASSTASSGSRNEQFF,TGTGCCAGTAGTACTGCTAGTAGCGGGAGTCGCAATGAGCAGTTCTTC
TRBV11-3,13,few,TRBJ2-1,.,CASSLDYPNEQFF,TGTGCCAGCAGCTTAGACTACCCCAATGAGCAGTTCTTC
TRBV6-5,11,many,TRBJ2-2,.,CASSYYGELFF,TGTGCCAGCAGTTACTACGGGGAGCTGTTTTTT
TRBV3-1,13,.,TRBJ2-7,TRBD2,CASSRGTRGEQYF,TGTGCCAGCAGCCGAGGGACTAGGGGCGAGCAGTACTTC
TRBV12-3/TRBV12-4,15,.,TRBJ1-5,.,CASSPGTRSGQPQHF,TGTGCCAGCAGCCCCGGGACTCGTTCGGGTCAGCCCCAGCATTTT
TRBV5-1,17,many,TRBJ2-1,TRBD2,CASSLGGTGGKQDEQFF,TGCGCCAGCAGCTTGGGTGGAACGGGAGGTAAGCAGGATGAGCAGTTCTTC
TRBV12-3/TRBV12-4,12,few,TRBJ2-1,TRBD1,CASRNRGFEQFF,TGTGCCAGCAGGAACAGGGGGTTCGAGCAGTTCTTC
TRBV2,13,.,TRBJ1-1,.,CASGGVTGREAFF,TGTGCCAGCGGGGGGGTAACAGGGCGTGAGGCTTTCTTT
TRBV6-5,18,many,TRBJ2-6,.,CASSYPQGTSSGANVLTF,TGTGCCAGCAGTTACCCGCAGGGAACATCATCTGGGGCCAACGTCCTGACTTTC
TRBV20-1,17,.,TRBJ2-7,TRBD2,CSARSPGAGGLSYEQYF,TGCAGTGCTAGATCCCCAGGAGCGGGAGGGCTTAGCTACGAGCAGTACTTC
TRBV5-1,13,.,TRBJ2-5,.,CASRMGGQETQYF,TGCGCCAGTCGCATGGGGGGTCAGGAGACCCAGTACTTC
TRBV5-1,16,many,TRBJ2-2,TRBD1,CASSPGQGRRIGELFF,TGCGCCAGCAGCCCCGGACAGGGACGTCGGATCGGGGAGCTGTTTTTT
TRBV6-2/TRBV6-3,16,many,TRBJ2-7,.,CASTSLGPLLSYEQYF,TGTGCCAGCACCTCACTGGGACCTCTATTATCCTACGAGCAGTACTTC
TRBV19,18,.,TRBJ2-7,.,CARFPRALYLQLSYEQYF,TGTGCCAGATTCCCGAGGGCACTTTACTTACAATTATCCTACGAGCAGTACTTC
TRBV9,15,many,TRBJ2-3,.,CASSTIPGQADTQYF,TGTGCCAGCAGCACCATCCCAGGTCAGGCAGATACGCAGTATTTT
TRBV20-1,18,.,TRBJ2-6,TRBD2,CSARGRLAEVSGANVLTF,TGCAGTGCTAGGGGCCGACTAGCGGAGGTCTCTGGGGCCAACGTCCTGACTTTC
TRBV27,17,many,TRBJ1-5,.,CASSPVWGWEGNQPQHF,TGTGCCAGCAGCCCCGTTTGGGGGTGGGAAGGCAATCAGCCCCAGCATTTT
TRBV20-1,14,many,TRBJ2-1,TRBD1,CSAKDRVVYNEQFF,TGCAGTGCAAAAGACAGGGTCGTATACAATGAGCAGTTCTTC
TRBV19,15,.,TRBJ2-1,.,CASSSPSGSGNEQFF,TGTGCCAGTAGTAGCCCGTCTGGGAGCGGGAATGAGCAGTTCTTC
TRBV5-1,12,many,TRBJ2-3,.,CASSRNADTQYF,TGCGCCAGCTCTCGCAACGCAGATACGCAGTATTTT
TRBV12-3/TRBV12-4,13,many,TRBJ1-1,TRBD1,CASSLARDSEAFF,TGTGCCAGCAGTTTGGCCCGGGACAGTGAAGCTTTCTTT
TRBV4-2,22,few,TRBJ2-1,.,CASSPTATTGSVRAGVYNEQFF,TGTGCCAGCAGCCCCACCGCGACGACAGGCAGTGTTAGGGCGGGGGTCTACAATGAGCAGTTCTTC
TRBV5-1,14,many,TRBJ1-1,.,CASTQGWGNTEAFF,TGCGCCAGTACACAGGGATGGGGGAACACTGAAGCTTTCTTT
TRBV15,16,.,TRBJ2-5,TRBD1,CATSRTPTGGQETQYF,TGTGCCACCAGCAGAACACCGACAGGGGGCCAAGAGACCCAGTACTTC
TRBV25-1,16,few,TRBJ2-4,.,CARETGALLAKNIQYF,TGTGCCAGGGAGACAGGAGCCTTACTAGCCAAAAACATTCAGTACTTC
TRBV9,16,.,TRBJ2-2,TRBD2,CASSVGSSGRTGELFF,TGTGCCAGCAGCGTAGGGTCTAGCGGGAGGACCGGGGAGCTGTTTTTT
TRBV18,13,few,TRBJ2-1,.,CASSPQGGGEQFF,TGTGCCAGCTCACCACAGGGAGGGGGTGAGCAGTTCTTC
TRBV5-1,15,.,TRBJ2-2,TRBD1,CASSLEGTGTGELFF,TGCGCCAGCAGCTTGGAGGGGACAGGGACCGGGGAGCTGTTTTTT
TRBV5-1,20,.,TRBJ2-1,TRBD2,CASSPPTSGHTLSSYNEQFF,TGCGCCAGCAGTCCACCTACTAGCGGCCACACTCTGAGCTCCTACAATGAGCAGTTCTTC
TRBV7-2,15,many,TRBJ2-1,.,CASSLGSGLSNEQFF,TGTGCCAGCAGCTTAGGGTCCGGGCTATCGAATGAGCAGTTCTTC
TRBV20-1,13,many,TRBJ2-3,.,CSAQPPSVDTQYF,TGCAGTGCACAACCTCCCTCCGTCGATACGCAGTATTTT
TRBV10-3,15,many,TRBJ2-7,.,CAISAPGSEGLEQYF,TGTGCCATCAGCGCTCCGGGCTCTGAAGGTCTCGAGCAGTACTTC
TRBV3-1,15,few,TRBJ2-5,.,CASSQETEIQETQYF,TGTGCCAGCAGCCAAGAGACAGAGATTCAAGAGACCCAGTACTTC
TRBV12-3/TRBV12-4,14,.,TRBJ2-6,.,CASRYASGANVLTF,TGTGCCAGCAGGTACGCCTCTGGGGCCAACGTCCTGACTTTC
TRBV5-1,13,many,TRBJ2-1,.,CASSRTSDNEQFF,TGCGCCAGCAGCAGGACAAGCGACAATGAGCAGTTCTTC
TRBV25-1,17,many,TRBJ2-6,TRBD1,CASSKTGLRSGANVLTF,TGTGCCAGCAGTAAGACAGGGTTACGATCTGGGGCCAACGTCCTGACTTTC
TRBV3-1,16,.,TRBJ2-5,.,CASSQMGAGAQETQYF,TGTGCCAGCAGCCAAATGGGCGCCGGGGCCCAAGAGACCCAGTACTTC
TRBV27,13,many,TRBJ2-2,.,CASQFPLSGELFF,TGTGCCAGTCAATTTCCTCTGAGCGGGGAGCTGTTTTTT
TRBV24-1,12,many,TRBJ1-5,.,CATSDTAKAQHF,TGTGCCACCAGTGATACCGCCAAGGCCCAGCATTTT
TRBV12-3/TRBV12-4,12,many,TRBJ1-2,.,CASRFGGHGYTF,TGTGCCAGCAGATTTGGGGGGCATGGCTACACCTTC
TRBV25-1,14,few,TRBJ2-7,TRBD1,CASRAGQGPYEQYF,TGTGCCAGCAGAGCGGGACAGGGCCCTTACGAGCAGTACTTC
TRBV6-2/TRBV6-3,15,few,TRBJ1-5,.,CASSHRGYLHQPQHF,TGTGCCAGCAGCCACCGGGGGTACTTACATCAGCCCCAGCATTTT
TRBV30,14,few,TRBJ2-1,TRBD2,CAWAEGLAGDEQFF,TGTGCCTGGGCCGAAGGACTAGCGGGGGATGAGCAGTTCTTC
TRBV23-1,19,few,TRBJ2-5,.,CASSQSGGGDEVAKETQYF,TGCGCCAGCAGTCAATCGGGAGGGGGCGATGAAGTAGCCAAAGAGACCCAGTACTTC
TRBV7-3,14,many,TRBJ1-3,.,CASSLRGPGNTIYF,TGTGCCAGCAGCTTAAGAGGGCCCGGAAACACCATATATTTT
TRBV29-1,11,many,TRBJ2-3,.,CSVGPGDTQYF,TGCAGCGTTGGCCCCGGAGATACGCAGTATTTT
TRBV3-1,12,few,TRBJ2-1,.,CASSQSEQAQFF,TGTGCCAGCAGCCAGAGTGAGCAAGCACAGTTCTTC
TRBV12-3/TRBV12-4,15,many,TRBJ2-1,TRBD1,CASSSGQGKRSEQFF,TGTGCCAGCAGTTCCGGACAGGGCAAGAGGAGTGAGCAGTTCTTC
TRBV20-1,14,.,TRBJ2-5,.,CSARPGQVQETQYF,TGCAGTGCTAGGCCTGGACAAGTTCAAGAGACCCAGTACTTC
TRBV6-1,13,many,TRBJ2-7,.,CATRGSTTDEQYF,TGTGCCACTCGAGGGAGTACCACCGACGAGCAGTACTTC
TRBV7-2,14,few,TRBJ2-1,TRBD2,CASSRLAGGYEQFF,TGTGCCAGCAGCCGACTAGCGGGAGGCTATGAGCAGTTCTTC
TRBV9,15,few,TRBJ2-3,.,CASSPRSEVQDTQYF,TGTGCCAGCAGCCCCCGGTCGGAGGTGCAAGATACGCAGTATTTT
TRBV5-1,14,many,TRBJ2-3,.,CASSAARGTDTQYF,TGCGCCAGCAGCGCGGCCAGGGGCACAGATACGCAGTATTTT
TRBV30,14,.,TRBJ2-1,.,CAWTRGGFFGEQFF,TGTGCCTGGACCCGAGGAGGGTTTTTCGGTGAGCAGTTCTTC